In this sample, the clone carrying this T cell receptor (beta chain) turned up once. These data belong to a study of Tregs in tolerant kidney transplant recipients. The repertoire was sequenced with immunoSEQ multiplex PCR; TCRdb's copy has only in-frame clones and lacks some. The sample contains over 60,000 clones, about 89% of which appear only once. This specimen consisted of CD4+ T cells from blood, obtained before the transplant. The clonotype comes from a human donor who received a combined kidney and bone marrow transplant.

The CDR3 spells CASSPVAGGKYEQYF. The CDR3 coding sequence is TGTGCCAGCAGCCCCGTAGCGGGAGGGAAGTACGAGCAGTACTTC. V and J are TRBV11-2 and TRBJ2-7; 11 nucleotides align to TRBD2. J gave up 4 bases and V 5 bases, and 7 bases lay outside the gene matches. Per the germline V gene, CDR1 is SGHAT and CDR2 is FQNNGV. The CDR3 is 15 amino acids.